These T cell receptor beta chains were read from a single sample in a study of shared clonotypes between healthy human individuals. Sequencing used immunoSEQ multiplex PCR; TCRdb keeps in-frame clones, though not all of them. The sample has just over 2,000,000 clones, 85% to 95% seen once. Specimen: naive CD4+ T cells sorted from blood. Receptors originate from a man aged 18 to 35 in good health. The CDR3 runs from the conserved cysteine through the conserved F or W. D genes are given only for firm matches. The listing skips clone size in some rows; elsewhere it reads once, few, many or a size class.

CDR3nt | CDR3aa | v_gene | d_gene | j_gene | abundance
TGCGCCAGCAGCTTGATGACTAGCGGGGGGTTTTCGTACCAAGAGACCCAGTACTTC | CASSLMTSGGFSYQETQYF | TRBV5-1 | TRBD2 | TRBJ2-5 | -
TGTGCCTGGACGCGGGCAAGGGGGGAGACCCAGTACTTC | CAWTRARGETQYF | TRBV30 | - | TRBJ2-5 | -
TGCGCCAGCACCGGGGGAGGGACGGAGGTCTCTGAAGCTTTCTTT | CASTGGGTEVSEAFF | TRBV5-1 | - | TRBJ1-1 | -
TGTGCCAGCAGTTACCGGGGACAGGGCGACCACGAGCAGTACTTC | CASSYRGQGDHEQYF | TRBV6-6 | TRBD1 | TRBJ2-7 | -
TGTGCCTGGAGTCCGGGGGGGGACGCCATATATTTT | CAWSPGGDAIYF | TRBV30 | - | TRBJ1-3 | -
TGTGCCATCAGCCCAGGGGTGGCTCAGCCCCAGCATTTT | CAISPGVAQPQHF | TRBV10-3 | - | TRBJ1-5 | -
TGTGCCAGCAGCCGTACTAGCGGGGGACTCTACGAGCAGTACTTC | CASSRTSGGLYEQYF | TRBV6-5 | TRBD2 | TRBJ2-7 | once
TGTGCCATCTTGGGGAGGGCCACCAGCTCCTATAATTCACCCCTCCACTTT | CAILGRATSSYNSPLHF | TRBV5-4 | - | TRBJ1-6 | -
TGCGCCAGCAGCTCGGGACAGATCTACGGCGGGGAGCTGTTTTTT | CASSSGQIYGGELFF | TRBV5-1 | TRBD1 | TRBJ2-2 | -
TGTGCCACTGAGGCGACAGGGATCGGCTATGGCTACACCTTC | CATEATGIGYGYTF | TRBV15 | TRBD1 | TRBJ1-2 | -
TGCGCCAGCAGCTTGGGAGGACAGAGTACTGAAGCTTTCTTT | CASSLGGQSTEAFF | TRBV5-1 | - | TRBJ1-1 | -
TGTGCCACCAAGAGGGGGATACAAGAGACCCAGTACTTC | CATKRGIQETQYF | TRBV15 | - | TRBJ2-5 | once
TGTGCCATCAGTCGGGGGGAGACCCAGTACTTC | CAISRGETQYF | TRBV10-3 | - | TRBJ2-5 | -
TGTGCCTGGAGGCAGGGGTCAAGCTACAATGAGCAGTTCTTC | CAWRQGSSYNEQFF | TRBV30 | - | TRBJ2-1 | once
TGTGCAAGTCGCTTAGACAGGACGGAAAACACGCGGGGCTACACCTTC | CASRLDRTENTRGYTF | TRBV12-2 | - | TRBJ1-2 | once
TGTGCCAGCAGTTACAGGGGTTTAGAGACCCAGTACTTC | CASSYRGLETQYF | TRBV6-5 | - | TRBJ2-5 | -
TGCGCCAGCACTTCACCCCCGTGGTGGTTGAGCTCCTACGAGCAGTACTTC | CASTSPPWWLSSYEQYF | TRBV5-1 | - | TRBJ2-7 | -
TGTGCCAGCCACCGGGGAGAGACCCAGTACTTC | CASHRGETQYF | TRBV7-9 | - | TRBJ2-5 | -
TGTGCCAGCAGTGAATACAGGGGGAACACCGGGGAGCTGTTTTTT | CASSEYRGNTGELFF | TRBV6-1 | TRBD1 | TRBJ2-2 | -
TGCGCCAGCAGCCCAACCATAGCCGGGTTAAACACTGAAGCTTTCTTT | CASSPTIAGLNTEAFF | TRBV5-1 | - | TRBJ1-1 | -
TGTGCCAGCAGCTTACTCTACGACAGGGACTACGAGCAGTACTTC | CASSLLYDRDYEQYF | TRBV7-2 | TRBD1 | TRBJ2-7 | -
TGTGCCTGGAGTTGGCTGAACACTGAAGCTTTCTTT | CAWSWLNTEAFF | TRBV30 | - | TRBJ1-1 | -
TGTGCCTGGAGTGGCCTGAACGAGCAGTACTTC | CAWSGLNEQYF | TRBV30 | - | TRBJ2-7 | -
TGTGCCAGCAGCTTAGGGGTAGGGAACTCCTACGAGCAGTACTTC | CASSLGVGNSYEQYF | TRBV7-2 | - | TRBJ2-7 | -
TGTGCCAGCTGTGTCGTCGGCACTGAAGCTTTCTTT | CASCVVGTEAFF | TRBV28 | - | TRBJ1-1 | -
TGTGCCAGCACCCCAGACAGGCGAAGCAATCAGCCCCAGCATTTT | CASTPDRRSNQPQHF | TRBV6-5 | - | TRBJ1-5 | -
TGTGCCAGCTCTCTCCCGGCTGACTACGAGCAGTACTTC | CASSLPADYEQYF | TRBV18 | - | TRBJ2-7 | -
TGTGCCAGCAGCGTGGACAGGGGGGAAAACATTCAGTACTTC | CASSVDRGENIQYF | TRBV7-9 | TRBD1 | TRBJ2-4 | -
TGTGCCAGCAGCTCCGGGAAAGGGACTGTCGGCTACACCTTC | CASSSGKGTVGYTF | TRBV7-9 | - | TRBJ1-2 | -